This T cell receptor (beta chain) is drawn from a study of blood T cells in healthy people across ages (dated by TCRdb to between 2014 and 2017). In the study overall: In model experiments, template switching captured roughly one uniquely barcoded TCR beta cDNA molecule for every two T cells. Four age groups were formed from the donors: young (average about 17 years), middle-aged (approximately 39), aged (around 62) and long-lived (less than 85). The study analyzed two additional independent replicas of 1 million unique cDNA reads from the same blood draw for two donors, one aged 18 to 30 and one aged 80 or older. To avoid experimental bias, donors of different ages were spread randomly across the sequencing lanes. To track age-related changes in TCR beta repertoire diversity, the study relied on deep sequencing normalized with unique cDNA molecular identifiers.

Library preparation was by 5' RACE. TCRdb lists the instrument as Illumina HiSeq 2500. A second PCR of roughly 6 to 11 cycles was performed with a sample-barcoded 5' primer and a J-beta primer mix. Each TCR beta cDNA molecule received a unique molecular identifier from a template-switch 5' adaptor carrying 12 random nucleotides. Each sample yielded at least 3 million CDR3-containing paired-end reads. First-strand cDNA was synthesized from all RNA with the Mint cDNA synthesis kit, primed by a TRBC-specific oligonucleotide. Following uracil-DNA glycosylase treatment, a first 18-cycle PCR with universal primers M1SS and BC2_uni_R was performed on all cDNA. Per the source publication's procedure: For normalization, 1 million high-quality reads were randomly selected from each sample, with every read carrying a distinct molecular identifier. Instead of being binned into consensus sequences, reads that shared molecular identifiers were thrown out. MiTCR, set to a Q25 quality threshold and the strictest error-elimination algorithm, was used for CDR3 identification, clonotype clustering and error correction. Lower-bound total TCR beta diversity was estimated with a nonparametric unseen species model using Euler transformation. Through fastp at Q25 and MiXCR, TCRdb rebuilt clones from the public reads, retaining in-frame beta chains. Here each entry gathers all rows of one CDR3 protein and keeps the most common genes and DNA. TCRdb's processing, not the authors' own work, is the source of the V and J calls. For this sample the table gives 700,000 or so distinct CDR3 sequences, of which around 38% were detected only once. About 30% of the sample rests with the top ten.

The roughly 38 donors, aged about 6 to 90 years, were systemically healthy Caucasian individuals from Russia. Each donor gave 8 to 10 milliliters of peripheral blood, collected into EDTA-treated Vacutainer tubes. Ficoll-Paque density-gradient centrifugation was used to isolate PBMCs, with at least 6.5 million per sample. Trizol reagent was used to extract total RNA from PBMCs, with at least 5.5 micrograms per sample. For every donor, flow cytometry on a PBMC aliquot measured the percentage of naive CD45RAhigh/CD27high T cells. V is shortened by 3 bases, J by 2 bases, and the region joining them spans 8 bases. CDR1 and CDR2 (DFQATT, SNEGSKA) derive from the germline V gene (reference sequence). Measured from the cysteine to the phenylalanine, the CDR3 is 12 residues long. CDR3 DNA is the only sequence kept; it has 36 bases, read in frame from the first base. Comments on this clonotype: The specificity of this receptor is unknown. It has no much larger one-base neighbor in the sample; base qualities were not kept.

The paper as a whole reports these results and caveats: Because the CMV infection status of the donors was unknown, age-related changes in expanded clonotypes may potentially have been confounded. Conclusive comparison of naive and antigen-experienced compartments was prevented by the profiling of bulk unsorted PBMCs. As age increased, observed TCR beta diversity per million T cells dropped in a roughly linear way, and a significant reduction was already evident by age 40. A strong correlation was found between observed TCR beta diversity and the percentage of naive T cells measured by flow cytometry. Estimates of total diversity based on one million sequenced T cells were considered lower bounds and underestimates. Compared with the aged group, the long-lived group had more naive CD4+ T cells, fewer expanded clones and increased TCR diversity, suggesting age selection.

The sequence derives from a man older than 75 in good health. Sequenced material: blood. The chain was built from TRBV20-1 and TRBJ2-7, with a tentative D gene TRBD2 over 6 matching bases. The sequenced DNA: TGCAGTGCTAGCGGGAGCGCCTACGAGCAGTACTTC. Protein translation: CSASGSAYEQYF.